A selection of T cell receptor beta chains follows, all from one sample in a study of shared clonotypes between healthy human individuals. The table came from immunoSEQ multiplex PCR; TCRdb's copy has only in-frame clones and leaves some out. The sample contains more than 2 million clones, 95% of which appear only once. Specimen: naive CD4+ T cells sorted from blood. All receptors come from a man aged 18-30 years in good health. The CDR3 runs from the conserved cysteine through the conserved F or W. A D gene is named only where the DNA matches it firmly. Where a row states a size, it is once, few, many or the class of an expanded clone; other rows omit it.

>NA|TRBJ2-7|NA|TRBV28
TGTGCCAGCAGTCCCGGGACAATTTCCTACGAGCAGTACTTC
CASSPGTISYEQYF
>NA|TRBJ2-5|NA|TRBV2
TGTGCCAGCAGTGAAGCTCGCGGAGGAGAGACCCAGTACTTC
CASSEARGGETQYF
>NA|TRBJ2-3|NA|TRBV5-1
TGCGCCAGCAGCTTGGCAAGGGAACCCACAGATACGCAGTATTTT
CASSLAREPTDTQYF
>TRBD1|TRBJ1-6|NA|TRBV28
TGTGCCAGCAGTTTACCCACAGGGGCCGCCTCAACACCCCTCCACTTT
CASSLPTGAASTPLHF
>NA|TRBJ2-7|NA|TRBV6-1
TGTGCCAGCAGTGAAGAGGGCCACTCCTACGAGCAGTACTTC
CASSEEGHSYEQYF
>NA|TRBJ1-2|NA|TRBV6-6
TGTGCCAGCACCTCCCACATGCCCTATGGCTACACCTTC
CASTSHMPYGYTF
>NA|TRBJ1-1|NA|TRBV5-4
TGTGCCAGCGGCACTCAGTGGGGCAGAGAAGCTTTCTTT
CASGTQWGREAFF
>NA|TRBJ2-3|NA|TRBV10-1
TGCGCCAGCAGTGAGTCTGTCGGGGTCACAGATACGCAGTATTTT
CASSESVGVTDTQYF
>NA|TRBJ1-1|once|TRBV5-1
TGCGCCAGCGGCGAGCAGAGTCTGAACACTGAAGCTTTCTTT
CASGEQSLNTEAFF
>TRBD1|TRBJ2-7|NA|TRBV10-3
TGTGCCACCCATCCCGGGACAGGGGAAGGGGAGTACTTC
CATHPGTGEGEYF
>NA|TRBJ2-2|NA|TRBV6-5
TGTGCCAGCAGTTACGCCCCTTTAGGCGGGGAGCTGTTTTTT
CASSYAPLGGELFF
>TRBD1|TRBJ2-7|NA|TRBV7-2
TGTGCCAGCAGCTTAGCAGGTGTCACAGGGGGAAGCTACGAGCAGTACTTC
CASSLAGVTGGSYEQYF